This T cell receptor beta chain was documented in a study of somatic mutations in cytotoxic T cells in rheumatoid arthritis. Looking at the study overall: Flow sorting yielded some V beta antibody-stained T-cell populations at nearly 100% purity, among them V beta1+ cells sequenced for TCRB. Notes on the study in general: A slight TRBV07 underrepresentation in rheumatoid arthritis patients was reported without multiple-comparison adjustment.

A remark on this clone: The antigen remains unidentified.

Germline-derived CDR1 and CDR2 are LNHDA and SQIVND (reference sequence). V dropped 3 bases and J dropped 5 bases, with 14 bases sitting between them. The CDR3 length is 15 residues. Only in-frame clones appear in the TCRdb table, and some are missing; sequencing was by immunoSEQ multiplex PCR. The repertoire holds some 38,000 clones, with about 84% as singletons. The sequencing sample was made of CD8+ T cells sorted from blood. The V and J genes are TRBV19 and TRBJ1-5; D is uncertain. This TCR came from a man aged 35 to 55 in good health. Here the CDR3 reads CASSIGGAWYQPQHF. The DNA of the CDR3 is TGTGCCAGTAGTATTGGAGGTGCTTGGTATCAGCCCCAGCATTTT.